This TCR beta chain was observed in a study of shared clonotypes between healthy human individuals. General study results and limits: Generation probabilities were higher for clonotypes shared across all four sorted-subset donors than for unshared ones. Richness estimates generally favored naive over memory subsets.

This clone was seen at least ten times. Its cognate antigen is unknown. Produced via immunoSEQ multiplex PCR; TCRdb's table is partial and in-frame only. The profile shows about 1.1 million clones, approximately 77% of them singletons. CDR1 is SNHLY, CDR2 FYNNEI, per germline. V lost 4 bases, J lost 4 bases, and 10 bases stayed unmatched. The CDR3 is made up of 16 amino acids. Sequenced sample: memory CD4+ T cells from PBMCs. Indicated subset: CD45RA-negative fraction. This clonotype was sampled from a man between 18 and 29 years old in good health. Some clones in this sample may be carry-over from other donors' samples. The chain combines TRBV2 with TRBJ1-5, with 7 bases identical to TRBD1. The CDR3 sequence is CASSAPGTVGNQPQHF. The CDR3 DNA sequence: TGTGCCAGCAGTGCCCCAGGGACAGTGGGAAATCAGCCCCAGCATTTT.